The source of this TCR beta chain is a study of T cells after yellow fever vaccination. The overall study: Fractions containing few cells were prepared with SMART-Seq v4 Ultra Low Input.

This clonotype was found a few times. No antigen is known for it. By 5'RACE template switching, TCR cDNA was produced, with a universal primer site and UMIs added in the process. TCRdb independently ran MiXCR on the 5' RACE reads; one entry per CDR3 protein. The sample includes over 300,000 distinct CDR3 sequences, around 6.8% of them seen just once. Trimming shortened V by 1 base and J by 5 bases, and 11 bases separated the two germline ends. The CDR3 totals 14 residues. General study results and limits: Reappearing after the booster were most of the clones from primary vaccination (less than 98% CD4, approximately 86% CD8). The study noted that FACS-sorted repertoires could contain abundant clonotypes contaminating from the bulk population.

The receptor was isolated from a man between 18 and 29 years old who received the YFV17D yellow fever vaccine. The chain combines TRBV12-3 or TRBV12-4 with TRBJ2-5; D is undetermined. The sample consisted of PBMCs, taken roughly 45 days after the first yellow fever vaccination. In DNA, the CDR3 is TGTGCCAGCAGTTTAGTCCAGGAAGGGGAGACCCAGTACTTC. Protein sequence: CASSLVQEGETQYF.